A selection of T cell receptor beta chains follows, all from one sample in a study of identical twins. TCRdb reprocessed the 5' RACE reads via MiXCR and lists one record per CDR3 protein. In the table there are about 550,000 distinct CDR3 sequences, approximately 20% of which are singletons. These data were likewise used in another study, on yellow fever vaccine responses in identical twins.

What was sequenced was CD4+ T cells sorted from blood. The receptors derive from a woman aged 18-29 years in good health. The CDR3 runs from the conserved cysteine through the conserved F or W. A D gene is named only where the DNA matches it firmly. Clone size is not always given. Where it is, it says once, few, many or a class for expanded clones.

CDR3 length	J gene	V gene	D gene	clone size	CDR3 protein	CDR3 DNA
13	TRBJ1-2	TRBV20-1	TRBD1	.	CSARWTGNYGYTF	TGCAGTGCTAGGTGGACAGGGAACTATGGCTACACCTTC
15	TRBJ2-1	TRBV28	TRBD1	few	CASSTTDDRGPGQFF	TGTGCCAGCAGCACAACAGACGACAGGGGGCCAGGGCAGTTCTTC
14	TRBJ2-7	TRBV20-1	TRBD1	.	CSAKAGQGASEQYF	TGCAGTGCGAAAGCGGGACAGGGGGCTAGCGAGCAGTACTTC
16	TRBJ2-5	TRBV9	.	.	CASSVGLVEGQETQYF	TGTGCCAGCAGCGTAGGACTGGTGGAGGGTCAGGAGACCCAGTACTTC
16	TRBJ2-3	TRBV10-3	TRBD2	many	CAIRPQAGGATDTQYF	TGTGCCATCAGGCCGCAGGCGGGGGGCGCGACAGATACGCAGTATTTT
14	TRBJ2-2	TRBV10-3	TRBD2	.	CAISDLAGERELFF	TGTGCCATCAGTGATCTAGCGGGAGAGAGGGAGCTGTTTTTT
14	TRBJ1-4	TRBV12-3/TRBV12-4	.	.	CASSLRVGNEKLFF	TGTGCCAGCAGTTTAAGGGTTGGTAATGAAAAACTGTTTTTT
17	TRBJ1-1	TRBV4-1	TRBD1	.	CASSHSPRTGTNTEAFF	TGCGCCAGCAGCCACTCGCCCCGGACAGGGACGAACACTGAAGCTTTCTTT
17	TRBJ2-6	TRBV12-3/TRBV12-4	.	few	CASSLRGGGSGANVLTF	TGTGCCAGCAGTTTAAGAGGAGGGGGCTCTGGGGCCAACGTCCTGACTTTC
13	TRBJ1-6	TRBV14	.	.	CASNRGDNSPLHF	TGTGCCAGCAACCGGGGGGATAATTCACCCCTCCACTTT
13	TRBJ1-1	TRBV12-3/TRBV12-4	.	.	CASRAAANTEAFF	TGTGCCAGCAGAGCGGCGGCGAACACTGAAGCTTTCTTT
15	TRBJ2-5	TRBV11-1	TRBD2	.	CASSPRRGDRETQYF	TGTGCCAGCAGCCCCCGACGGGGGGACCGGGAGACCCAGTACTTC
12	TRBJ2-7	TRBV20-1	.	few	CSAPRGLYEQYF	TGCAGTGCTCCCCGGGGCCTCTACGAGCAGTACTTC
15	TRBJ2-1	TRBV15	.	few	CATSRGWTENNEQFF	TGTGCCACCAGCAGAGGTTGGACAGAAAACAATGAGCAGTTCTTC
12	TRBJ2-1	TRBV20-1	.	.	CSARSALNEQFF	TGCAGTGCTAGATCGGCTCTCAATGAGCAGTTCTTC
17	TRBJ2-2	TRBV15	.	few	CATSRDLFRGNTGELFF	TGTGCCACCAGCAGAGATCTTTTTAGGGGTAACACCGGGGAGCTGTTTTTT
16	TRBJ2-4	TRBV12-3/TRBV12-4	TRBD2	.	CASSFWRGVAKNIQYF	TGTGCCAGCAGTTTTTGGCGGGGGGTAGCCAAAAACATTCAGTACTTC
14	TRBJ2-1	TRBV12-3/TRBV12-4	.	.	CASSLALAHNEQFF	TGTGCCAGCAGTTTAGCCCTAGCCCACAATGAGCAGTTCTTC
14	TRBJ2-2	TRBV5-1	.	few	CASRSDRITGELFF	TGCGCCAGCAGATCTGACAGGATCACCGGGGAGCTGTTTTTT
15	TRBJ2-1	TRBV20-1	.	many	CSARDWTPGGNEQFF	TGCAGTGCTAGAGATTGGACTCCCGGTGGCAATGAGCAGTTCTTC
11	TRBJ2-7	TRBV29-1	TRBD1	.	CSGGTAYEQYF	TGCAGCGGAGGGACAGCCTACGAGCAGTACTTC
19	TRBJ2-1	TRBV4-2	TRBD2	few	CASSRPGGSGSFSLDEQFF	TGTGCCAGCAGCCGGCCAGGTGGTAGCGGGAGTTTTTCTTTGGATGAGCAGTTCTTC
15	TRBJ2-2	TRBV7-2	.	.	CASSARSANTGELFF	TGTGCCAGCAGCGCCCGTAGCGCGAACACCGGGGAGCTGTTTTTT
14	TRBJ2-2	TRBV6-1	.	many	CAGGTARGTGELFF	TGTGCCGGAGGGACCGCACGGGGCACCGGGGAGCTGTTTTTT
13	TRBJ1-1	TRBV5-6	.	many	CASSLAGGAEAFF	TGTGCCAGCAGCTTGGCCGGGGGCGCAGAAGCTTTCTTT
15	TRBJ2-2	TRBV12-3/TRBV12-4	TRBD2	few	CASSWGGANTGELFF	TGTGCCAGCAGTTGGGGGGGAGCCAACACCGGGGAGCTGTTTTTT
16	TRBJ1-6	TRBV4-1	.	.	CASSHRDRSNNSPLHF	TGCGCCAGCAGCCACAGAGACAGGTCTAATAATTCACCCCTCCACTTT
14	TRBJ2-3	TRBV2	.	.	CASSRSESTDTQYF	TGTGCCAGCAGCCGTTCCGAAAGCACAGATACGCAGTATTTT
14	TRBJ2-4	TRBV5-1	TRBD2	.	CASSLTLAGEVQYF	TGCGCCAGCAGCTTGACGCTAGCGGGGGAGGTTCAGTACTTC
16	TRBJ2-3	TRBV14	TRBD1	few	CASSPGQGYSTDTQYF	TGTGCCAGCAGCCCGGGACAGGGTTATAGCACAGATACGCAGTATTTT
15	TRBJ2-5	TRBV5-1	.	few	CASSLGHSPSETQYF	TGCGCCAGCAGCCTCGGACACTCTCCCTCGGAGACCCAGTACTTC
17	TRBJ2-2	TRBV7-6	.	few	CASSFEVRTKNTGELFF	TGTGCCAGCAGCTTCGAGGTCAGGACAAAGAACACCGGGGAGCTGTTTTTT
16	TRBJ2-1	TRBV10-3	TRBD2	.	CAISEGAGVTYNEQFF	TGTGCCATCAGTGAAGGGGCGGGAGTAACCTACAATGAGCAGTTCTTC
12	TRBJ2-1	TRBV2	.	.	CASSGPHNEQFF	TGTGCCAGCAGCGGACCCCACAATGAGCAGTTCTTC
17	TRBJ2-1	TRBV11-2	TRBD2	.	CASSTRRTSLGFNEQFF	TGTGCCAGCAGCACCAGGCGGACTAGCTTGGGTTTCAATGAGCAGTTCTTC
18	TRBJ2-3	TRBV3-1	.	few	CASSQVSIWGAQGDTQYF	TGTGCCAGCAGCCAAGTCAGCATATGGGGGGCCCAAGGGGATACGCAGTATTTT
13	TRBJ2-4	TRBV7-8	.	few	CASSLLLRDIQYF	TGTGCCAGCAGCTTACTGCTCAGGGACATTCAGTACTTC